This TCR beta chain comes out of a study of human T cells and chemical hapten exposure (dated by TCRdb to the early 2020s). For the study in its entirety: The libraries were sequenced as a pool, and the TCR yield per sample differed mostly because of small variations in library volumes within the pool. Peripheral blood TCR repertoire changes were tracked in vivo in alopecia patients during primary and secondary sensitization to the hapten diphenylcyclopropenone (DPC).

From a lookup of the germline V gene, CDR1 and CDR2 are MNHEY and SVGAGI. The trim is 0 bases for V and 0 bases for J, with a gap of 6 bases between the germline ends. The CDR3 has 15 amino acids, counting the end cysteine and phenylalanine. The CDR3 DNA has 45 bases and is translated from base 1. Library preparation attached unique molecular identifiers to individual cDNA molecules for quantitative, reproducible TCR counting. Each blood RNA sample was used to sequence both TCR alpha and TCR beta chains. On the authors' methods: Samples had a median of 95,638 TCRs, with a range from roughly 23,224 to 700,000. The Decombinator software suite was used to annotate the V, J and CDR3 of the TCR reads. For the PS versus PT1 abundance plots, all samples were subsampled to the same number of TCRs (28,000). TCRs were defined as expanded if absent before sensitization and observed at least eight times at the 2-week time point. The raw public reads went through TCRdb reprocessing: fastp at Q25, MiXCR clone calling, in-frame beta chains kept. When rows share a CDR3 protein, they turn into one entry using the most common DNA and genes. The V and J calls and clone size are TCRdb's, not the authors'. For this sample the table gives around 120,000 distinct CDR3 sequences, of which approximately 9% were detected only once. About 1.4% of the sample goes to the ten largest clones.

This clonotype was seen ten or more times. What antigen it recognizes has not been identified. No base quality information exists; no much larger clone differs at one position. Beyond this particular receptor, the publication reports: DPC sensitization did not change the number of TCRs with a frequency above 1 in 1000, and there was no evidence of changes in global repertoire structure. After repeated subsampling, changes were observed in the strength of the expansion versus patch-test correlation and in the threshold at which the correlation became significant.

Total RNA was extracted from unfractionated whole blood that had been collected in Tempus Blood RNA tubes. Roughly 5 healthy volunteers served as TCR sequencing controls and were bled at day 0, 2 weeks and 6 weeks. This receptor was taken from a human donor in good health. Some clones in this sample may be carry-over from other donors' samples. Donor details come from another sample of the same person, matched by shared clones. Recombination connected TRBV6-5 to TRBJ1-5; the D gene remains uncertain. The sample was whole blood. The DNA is TGTGCCAGCAGTTACTCCCAGAATAGCAATCAGCCCCAGCATTTT. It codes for CASSYSQNSNQPQHF.